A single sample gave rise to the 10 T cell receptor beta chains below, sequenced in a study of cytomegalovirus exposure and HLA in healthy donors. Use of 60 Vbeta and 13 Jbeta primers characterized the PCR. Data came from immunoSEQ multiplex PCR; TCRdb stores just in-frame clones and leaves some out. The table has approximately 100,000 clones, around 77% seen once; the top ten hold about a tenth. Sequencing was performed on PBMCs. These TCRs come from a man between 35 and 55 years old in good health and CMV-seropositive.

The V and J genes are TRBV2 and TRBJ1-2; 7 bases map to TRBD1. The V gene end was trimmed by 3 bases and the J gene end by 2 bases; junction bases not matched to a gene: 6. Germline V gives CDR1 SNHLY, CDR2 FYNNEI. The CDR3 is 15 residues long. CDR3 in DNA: TGTGCCAGCAGTGAGGGAGGACAGGCGAACTATGGCTACACCTTC. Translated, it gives CASSEGGQANYGYTF.

The CDR3 reads CASSQQVTGKLFF. CDR3 bases: TGTGCCAGCAGCCAACAAGTGACGGGAAAACTGTTTTTT. The J gene is TRBJ1-4, the V gene TRBV14; no reliable D call. CDR3 length equals 13 residues. Germline V gene lookup returns CDR1 SGHDN and CDR2 FVKESK. With 2 bases removed from V and 10 bases from J, the gap between germline ends came to 11 bases.

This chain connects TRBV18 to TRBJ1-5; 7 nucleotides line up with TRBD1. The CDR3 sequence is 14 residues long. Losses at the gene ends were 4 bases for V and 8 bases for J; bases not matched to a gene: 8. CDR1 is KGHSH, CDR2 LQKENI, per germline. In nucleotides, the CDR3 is TGTGCCAGCTCACTTCACAGGGGCCGGGAGCCCCAGCATTTT. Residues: CASSLHRGREPQHF. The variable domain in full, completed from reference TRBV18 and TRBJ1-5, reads NAGVMQNPRHLVRRRGQEARLRCSPMKGHSHVYWYRQLPEEGLKFMVYLQKENIIDESGMPKERFSAEFPKEGPSILRIQQVVRGDSAAYFCASSLHRGREPQHFGDGTRLSIL.

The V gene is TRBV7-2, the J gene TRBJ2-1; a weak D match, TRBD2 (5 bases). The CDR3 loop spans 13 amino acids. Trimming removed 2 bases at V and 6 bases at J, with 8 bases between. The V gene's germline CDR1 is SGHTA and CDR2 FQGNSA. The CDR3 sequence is CASSLRRGNEQFF. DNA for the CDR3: TGTGCCAGCAGCTTACGTCGGGGCAATGAGCAGTTCTTC.

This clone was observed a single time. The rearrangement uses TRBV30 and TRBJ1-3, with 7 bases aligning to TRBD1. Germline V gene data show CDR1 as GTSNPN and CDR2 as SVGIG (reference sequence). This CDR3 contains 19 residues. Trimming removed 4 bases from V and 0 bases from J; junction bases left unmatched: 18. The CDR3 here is CAWIKGTASKPLSGNTIYF. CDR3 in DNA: TGTGCCTGGATAAAGGGGACAGCGAGCAAGCCGCTCTCTGGAAACACCATATATTTT.

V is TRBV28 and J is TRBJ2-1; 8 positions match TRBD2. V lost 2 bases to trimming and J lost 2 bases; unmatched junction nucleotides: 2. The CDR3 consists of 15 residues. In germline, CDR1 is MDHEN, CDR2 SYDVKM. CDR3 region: CASSLLAGTYNEQFF. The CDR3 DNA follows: TGTGCCAGCAGTTTACTAGCGGGTACCTACAATGAGCAGTTCTTC.

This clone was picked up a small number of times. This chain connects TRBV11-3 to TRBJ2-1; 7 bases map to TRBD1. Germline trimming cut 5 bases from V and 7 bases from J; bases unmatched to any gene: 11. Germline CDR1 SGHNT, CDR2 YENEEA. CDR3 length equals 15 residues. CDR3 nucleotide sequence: TGTGCCAGCAGCCCTCGACAGGGATTGTGGAATGAGCAGTTCTTC. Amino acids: CASSPRQGLWNEQFF.

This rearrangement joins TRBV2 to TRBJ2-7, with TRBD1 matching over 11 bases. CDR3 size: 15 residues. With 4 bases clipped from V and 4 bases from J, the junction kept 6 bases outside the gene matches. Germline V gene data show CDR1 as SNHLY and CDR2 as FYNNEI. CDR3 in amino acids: CASSVTGTGGYEQYF. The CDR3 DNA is TGTGCCAGCAGTGTGACCGGGACAGGGGGATACGAGCAGTACTTC.

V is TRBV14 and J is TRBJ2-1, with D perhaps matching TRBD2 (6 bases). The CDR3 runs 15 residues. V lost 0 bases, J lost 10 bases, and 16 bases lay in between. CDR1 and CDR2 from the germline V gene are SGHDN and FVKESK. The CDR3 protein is CASSQDWGVREEQFF. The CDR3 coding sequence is TGTGCCAGCAGCCAAGACTGGGGGGTCCGAGAGGAGCAGTTCTTC.

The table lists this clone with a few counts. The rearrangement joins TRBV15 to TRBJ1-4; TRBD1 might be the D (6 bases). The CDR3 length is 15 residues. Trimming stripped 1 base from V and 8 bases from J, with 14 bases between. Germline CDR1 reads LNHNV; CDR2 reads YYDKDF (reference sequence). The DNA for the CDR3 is TGTGCCACCAGCAGAGTATTGGGGAGGGGGGAAAAACTGTTTTTT. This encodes CATSRVLGRGEKLFF.